What follows describes a single T cell receptor beta chain. This entry comes from a study of brain T cells in children with intractable seizures. This table comes from immunoSEQ multiplex PCR, and its TCRdb copy is limited to in-frame clones, with some not included. Among about 110,000 clones listed, roughly 94% were seen once. There are 14 residues in the CDR3. The germline gives CDR1 MDHEN, CDR2 SYDVKM. V was trimmed by 3 bases and J by 1 base, leaving 6 bases between them. This sequence joins TRBV28 and TRBJ2-2; D unresolved. The sequenced sample was peripheral blood, obtained at surgery. The receptor was derived from a boy under three years old with hemimegalencephaly and intractable seizures. The CDR3 region has the DNA TGTGCCAGCAGTTTTCCGGGGAACACCGGGGAGCTGTTTTTT. Its translation is CASSFPGNTGELFF.